This T cell receptor (beta chain) was profiled in a study of cytomegalovirus exposure and HLA in healthy donors. Notes on the study in general: In a later analysis, an Asian-associated ancestry cluster reportedly showed fewer N-insertions than the approximately 640-donor mean.

With 60 Vbeta and 13 Jbeta primers, the PCR was carried out. Libraries were prepared by immunoSEQ multiplex PCR; TCRdb keeps only in-frame clonotypes and omits some of them. Of around 200,000 clones listed, more than 65% are singletons. The germline V and J ends were trimmed by 5 bases and 5 bases, with 12 bases remaining between them. Per the germline V gene, CDR1 is GTSNPN and CDR2 is SVGIG (reference sequence). The length of the CDR3 is 12 residues. Turning to this clone: Its specificity is not known.

The source material was PBMCs. V usage is TRBV30 and J usage is TRBJ1-1; D not certain. The sequence derives from a girl aged 2 to 10 in good health and CMV-seropositive. CDR3: CAWDLTKTEAFF. The DNA for the CDR3 is TGTGCCTGGGATCTTACAAAAACTGAAGCTTTCTTT. Looking up the rest from reference TRBV30 and TRBJ1-1 gives the full variable domain: SQTIHQWPATLVQPVGSPLSLECTVEGTSNPNLYWYRQAAGRGLQLLFYSVGIGQISSEVPQNLSASRPQDRQFILSSKKLLLSDSGFYLCAWDLTKTEAFFGQGTRLTVV.